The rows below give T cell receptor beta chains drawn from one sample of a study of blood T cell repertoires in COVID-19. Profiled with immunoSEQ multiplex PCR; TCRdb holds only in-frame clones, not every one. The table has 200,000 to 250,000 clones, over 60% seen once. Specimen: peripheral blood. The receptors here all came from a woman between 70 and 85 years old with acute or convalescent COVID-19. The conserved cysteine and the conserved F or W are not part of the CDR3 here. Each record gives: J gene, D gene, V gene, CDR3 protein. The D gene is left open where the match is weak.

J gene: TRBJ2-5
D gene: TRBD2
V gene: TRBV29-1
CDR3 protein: SVGGLAGVETQY

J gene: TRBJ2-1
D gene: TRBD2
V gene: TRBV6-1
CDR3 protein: ASSVWTSGNSYNEQF

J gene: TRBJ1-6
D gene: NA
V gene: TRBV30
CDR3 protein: AWSSGKGGSPLH

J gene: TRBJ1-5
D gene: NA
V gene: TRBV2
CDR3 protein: ASSVGNSPYQPQH

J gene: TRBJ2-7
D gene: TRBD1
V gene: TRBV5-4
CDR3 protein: ASSLANEGAREQY

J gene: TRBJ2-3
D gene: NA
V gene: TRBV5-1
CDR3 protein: ASSPVGGSDTQY

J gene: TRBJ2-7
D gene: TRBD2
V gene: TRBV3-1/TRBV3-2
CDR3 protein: ASSRPLFSSGAGYEQY

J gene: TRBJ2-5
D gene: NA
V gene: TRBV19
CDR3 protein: ASSIGGQWKETQY

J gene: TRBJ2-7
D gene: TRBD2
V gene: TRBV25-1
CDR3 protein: ASSDSGGIYEQY

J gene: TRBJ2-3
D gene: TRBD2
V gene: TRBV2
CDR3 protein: ASRKGRGADTQY

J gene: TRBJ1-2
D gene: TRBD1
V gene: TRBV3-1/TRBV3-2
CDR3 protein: ASSHADRGSYGYT

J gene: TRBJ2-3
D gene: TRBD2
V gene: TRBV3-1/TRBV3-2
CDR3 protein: ASSHGVAGVTDTQY

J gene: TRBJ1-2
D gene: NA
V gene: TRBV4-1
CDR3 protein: ASSLSIILAGDDLWGYT

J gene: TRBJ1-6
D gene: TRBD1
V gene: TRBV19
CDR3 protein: ASSKPGQVSPLH

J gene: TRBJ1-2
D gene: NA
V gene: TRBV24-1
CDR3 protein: ATSEGGYGYT

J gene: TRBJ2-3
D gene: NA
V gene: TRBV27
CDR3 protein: ASSFSGETDTQY